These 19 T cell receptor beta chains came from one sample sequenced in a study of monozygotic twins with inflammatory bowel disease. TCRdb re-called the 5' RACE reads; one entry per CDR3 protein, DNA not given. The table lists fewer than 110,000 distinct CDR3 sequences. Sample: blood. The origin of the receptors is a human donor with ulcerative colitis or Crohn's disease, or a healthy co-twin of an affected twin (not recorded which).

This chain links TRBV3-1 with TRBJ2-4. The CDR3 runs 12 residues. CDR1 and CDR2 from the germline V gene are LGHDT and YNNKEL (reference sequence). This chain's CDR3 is CASTTNGNIQYF.

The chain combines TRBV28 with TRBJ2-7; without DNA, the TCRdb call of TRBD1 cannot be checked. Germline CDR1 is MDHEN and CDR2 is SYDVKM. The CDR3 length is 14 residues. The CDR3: CASSSRDRWHEQYF.

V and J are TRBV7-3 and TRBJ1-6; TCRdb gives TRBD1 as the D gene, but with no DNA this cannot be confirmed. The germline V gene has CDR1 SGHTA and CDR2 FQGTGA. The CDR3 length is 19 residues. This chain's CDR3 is CASSREPFSGTGKNSPLHF.

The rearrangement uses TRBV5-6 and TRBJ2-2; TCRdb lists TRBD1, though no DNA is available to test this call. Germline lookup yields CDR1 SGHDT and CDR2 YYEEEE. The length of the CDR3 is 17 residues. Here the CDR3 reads CASSQVAGTTNTGELFF.

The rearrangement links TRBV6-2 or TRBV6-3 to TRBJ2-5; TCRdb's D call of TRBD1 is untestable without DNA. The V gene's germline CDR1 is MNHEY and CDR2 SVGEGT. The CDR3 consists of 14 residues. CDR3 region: CASTQDRGRETQYF.

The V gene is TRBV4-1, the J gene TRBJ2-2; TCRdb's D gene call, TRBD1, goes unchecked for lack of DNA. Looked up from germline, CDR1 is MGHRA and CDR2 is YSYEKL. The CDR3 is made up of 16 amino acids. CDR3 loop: CASRAPGQVNTGELFF.

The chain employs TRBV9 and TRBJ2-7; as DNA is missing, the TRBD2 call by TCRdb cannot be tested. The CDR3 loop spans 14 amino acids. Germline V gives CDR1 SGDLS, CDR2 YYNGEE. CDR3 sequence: CASSVGTNSYEQYF.

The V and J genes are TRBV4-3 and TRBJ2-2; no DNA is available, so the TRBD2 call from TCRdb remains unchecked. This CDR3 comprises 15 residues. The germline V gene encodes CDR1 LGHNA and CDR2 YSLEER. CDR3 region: CASSRSGFTTGELFF.

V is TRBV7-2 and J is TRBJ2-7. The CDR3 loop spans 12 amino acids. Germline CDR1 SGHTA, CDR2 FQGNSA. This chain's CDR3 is CASRLTSYEQYF.

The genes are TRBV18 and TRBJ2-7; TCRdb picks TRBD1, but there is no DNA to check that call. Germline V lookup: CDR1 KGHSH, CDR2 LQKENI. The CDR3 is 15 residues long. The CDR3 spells CASSPIAGGQGEQYF.

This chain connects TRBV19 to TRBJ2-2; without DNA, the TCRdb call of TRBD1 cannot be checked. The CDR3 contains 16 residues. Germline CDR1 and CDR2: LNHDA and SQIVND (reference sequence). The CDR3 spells CASTSIGTGNTGELFF.

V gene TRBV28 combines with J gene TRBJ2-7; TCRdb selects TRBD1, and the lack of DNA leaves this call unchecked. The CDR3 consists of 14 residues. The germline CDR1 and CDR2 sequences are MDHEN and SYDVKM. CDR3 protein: CASSFGDREGEQYF.

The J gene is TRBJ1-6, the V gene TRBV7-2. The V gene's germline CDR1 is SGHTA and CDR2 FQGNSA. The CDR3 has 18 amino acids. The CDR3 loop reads CASSLALKGSTFNSPLHF.

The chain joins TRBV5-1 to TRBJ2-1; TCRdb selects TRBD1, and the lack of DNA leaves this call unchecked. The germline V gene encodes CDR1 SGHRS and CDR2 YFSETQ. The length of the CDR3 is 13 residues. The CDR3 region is CASSLGQGYEQFF.

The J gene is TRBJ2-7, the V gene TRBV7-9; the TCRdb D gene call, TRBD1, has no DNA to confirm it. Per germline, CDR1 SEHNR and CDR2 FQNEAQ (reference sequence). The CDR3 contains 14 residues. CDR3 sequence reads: CASSLVRDSDEQYF.

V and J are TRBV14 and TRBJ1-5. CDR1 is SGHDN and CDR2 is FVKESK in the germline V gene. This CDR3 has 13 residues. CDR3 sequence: CASSQYSDQPQHF.

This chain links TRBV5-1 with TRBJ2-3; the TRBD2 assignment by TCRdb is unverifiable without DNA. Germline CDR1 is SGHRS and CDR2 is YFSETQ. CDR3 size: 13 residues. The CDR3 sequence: CASSLTGADTQYF.

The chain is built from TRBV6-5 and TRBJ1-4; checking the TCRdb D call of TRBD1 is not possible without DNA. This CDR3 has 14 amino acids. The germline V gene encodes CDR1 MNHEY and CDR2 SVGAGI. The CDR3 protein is CASPYRGGDEKLFF.

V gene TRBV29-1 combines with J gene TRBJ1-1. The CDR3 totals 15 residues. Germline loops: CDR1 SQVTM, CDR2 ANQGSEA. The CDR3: CSVERSGLANTEAFF.